This TCR beta chain was sequenced in a study of OX40 agonist ivuxolimab in advanced cancers. V lost 0 bases, J lost 4 bases, and 7 bases lay in between. Germline assignment: CDR1 SGHAT and CDR2 FQNNGV. The CDR3 has 15 amino acids. Generated by immunoSEQ multiplex PCR, the TCRdb table keeps only in-frame clones and is missing some. Counted here are about 24,000 clones, about 76% occurring once; the ten biggest clones make up roughly a sixth. The starting material was CD4+ or CD8+ T cells sorted from blood, obtained in a trial of the OX40 agonist ivuxolimab. The receptor was derived from an adult with an advanced solid tumor such as melanoma, head and neck, liver or kidney cancer. J is TRBJ2-6 and V is TRBV11-2; D call uncertain. CDR3 sequence reads: CASSLEPLGANVLTF. The CDR3 bases are TGTGCCAGCAGCTTAGAGCCACTGGGGGCCAACGTCCTGACTTTC. The whole variable domain, remainder taken from reference TRBV11-2 and TRBJ2-6, is EAGVAQSPRYKIIEKRQSVAFWCNPISGHATLYWYQQILGQGPKLLIQFQNNGVVDDSQLPKDRFSAERLKGVDSTLKIQPAKLEDSAVYLCASSLEPLGANVLTFGAGSRLTVL.